The 28 T cell receptor beta chains in this list originate from one sample, sequenced in a study of cytomegalovirus exposure and HLA in healthy donors. The study ran its PCR with 60 Vbeta and 13 Jbeta primers. Some clones are missing from TCRdb's copy, which holds only in-frame ones; the method was immunoSEQ multiplex PCR. Found here are more than 90,000 clones, roughly 74% of them singletons; the top ten hold more than 0.7%. Material: PBMCs. Receptor source: a woman in her 30s in good health and CMV-seronegative.

This chain connects TRBV30 to TRBJ1-1; a weak D match, TRBD1 (5 bases). V was trimmed by 7 bases and J by 4 bases, leaving 22 bases between them. The CDR3 is 15 amino acids. The germline gives CDR1 GTSNPN, CDR2 SVGIG (reference sequence). The CDR3 spells CAFGYGSWGGTEAFF. DNA for the CDR3: TGTGCCTTTGGATACGGCTCCTGGGGGGGCACTGAAGCTTTCTTT. Full variable domain (rest looked up from reference TRBV30 and TRBJ1-1): SQTIHQWPATLVQPVGSPLSLECTVEGTSNPNLYWYRQAAGRGLQLLFYSVGIGQISSEVPQNLSASRPQDRQFILSSKKLLLSDSGFYLCAFGYGSWGGTEAFFGQGTRLTVV.

This clone has more than one count but fewer than ten. The rearrangement links TRBV5-6 to TRBJ2-7; D perhaps matches TRBD2 (5 bases). V lost 0 bases to trimming and J lost 6 bases, with 19 bases between them. Germline lookup yields CDR1 SGHDT and CDR2 YYEEEE. The CDR3 spans 16 residues. The CDR3 bases are TGTGCCAGCAGCTTGGGAGTTGGGAGTATACTACGCGAGCAGTACTTC. It codes for CASSLGVGSILREQYF.

V and J are TRBV18 and TRBJ1-5; 11 bases map to TRBD1. V trimming: 3 bases; J trimming: 3 bases; junction bases outside the gene matches: 4. Germline CDR1 reads KGHSH; CDR2 reads LQKENI. This CDR3 spans 16 amino acids. This CDR3 is CASSPPGQGDNQPQHF. Here the CDR3 DNA reads TGTGCCAGCTCACCGCCGGGACAGGGGGACAATCAGCCCCAGCATTTT.

The genes are TRBV25-1 and TRBJ2-7; the D is unclear. This CDR3 comprises 11 residues. Germline values: CDR1 MGHDK, CDR2 SYGVNS. Trimming left V 8 bases short and J 6 bases short, with 11 bases between. CDR3 nucleotides: TGTGCCAGCTCGAGTTGGGCCGAGCAGTACTTC. Translating it yields CASSSWAEQYF.

V is TRBV2 and J is TRBJ2-6; D not certain. The V gene lost 8 bases and the J gene lost 7 bases, with 3 bases spanning the gap. Germline V gene lookup returns CDR1 SNHLY and CDR2 FYNNEI. The CDR3 sequence is 10 residues long. The CDR3 protein is CASGANVLTF. CDR3 nucleotides: TGTGCCAGCGGCGCCAACGTCCTGACTTTC.

This clone showed up just once. The V gene is TRBV29-1, the J gene TRBJ2-3, with a weak D call TRBD1 (5 bases). Per germline, CDR1 SQVTM and CDR2 ANQGSEA. The V gene lost 4 bases and the J gene lost 11 bases, with 10 bases spanning the gap. The CDR3 has 10 residues. Here the CDR3 reads CSVVRQKQYF. CDR3 in DNA: TGCAGCGTTGTCAGACAGAAGCAGTATTTT.

This clone was seen a single time. The J gene is TRBJ2-1, the V gene TRBV5-4; D not resolved. With 3 bases removed from V and 4 bases from J, the gap between germline ends came to 20 bases. Per the germline V gene, CDR1 is SGHNT and CDR2 is YYREEE (reference sequence). The CDR3 has 17 residues. CDR3 DNA: TGTGCCAGCAGCTCCCTTGCCCTACCAGGCTCTTACAATGAGCAGTTCTTC. Its protein is CASSSLALPGSYNEQFF. Using reference TRBV5-4 and TRBJ2-1 for the parts outside the CDR3, the full variable domain is ETGVTQSPTHLIKTRGQQVTLRCSSQSGHNTVSWYQQALGQGPQFIFQYYREEENGRGNFPPRFSGLQFPNYSSELNVNALELDDSALYLCASSSLALPGSYNEQFFGPGTRLTVL.

V gene TRBV7-9 combines with J gene TRBJ2-7; D uncertain. Germline CDR1 is SEHNR and CDR2 is FQNEAQ (reference sequence). The CDR3 extends over 13 amino acids. The CDR3 nucleotides read TGTGCTTTACCGTCAGAAAGCTCCTACGAGCAGTACTTC. Translating gives CALPSESSYEQYF.

A few counts support this clone. V and J are TRBV7-6 and TRBJ1-4; unclear D gene. Germline V gene lookup returns CDR1 SGHVS and CDR2 FNYEAQ. The CDR3 totals 12 residues. V lost 5 bases and J lost 7, with 8 bases in between. The CDR3 region has the DNA TGTGCCAGCAGCCCCTCGGGTGAAAAACTGTTTTTT. This codes for CASSPSGEKLFF.

The chain has TRBV11-2 and TRBJ2-7; D unresolved. This CDR3 spans 12 amino acids. Germline CDR1 SGHAT, CDR2 FQNNGV. V lost 7 bases, J lost 5 bases, and 12 bases lay in between. CDR3 bases: TGTGCCAGCACCCCCGTAGCCGACGAGCAGTACTTC. Its translation is CASTPVADEQYF. The whole variable domain, filled in from reference TRBV11-2 and TRBJ2-7, reads EAGVAQSPRYKIIEKRQSVAFWCNPISGHATLYWYQQILGQGPKLLIQFQNNGVVDDSQLPKDRFSAERLKGVDSTLKIQPAKLEDSAVYLCASTPVADEQYFGPGTRLTVT.

The V call is TRBV5-4, the J call TRBJ1-4; TRBD1 matches at 10 bases. Germline assignment: CDR1 SGHNT and CDR2 YYREEE (reference sequence). The CDR3 sequence is 17 residues long. The J segment lost 8 bases and the V segment lost 4 bases, leaving 14 bases of the junction unmatched. CDR3 region: CASSQDTPGQGGEKLFF. CDR3 bases: TGTGCCAGCAGCCAAGATACCCCCGGACAGGGGGGGGAAAAACTGTTTTTT.

The CDR3 DNA follows: TGTGCCAGCAGCTTCGGCGGCTCTAACTATGGCTACACCTTC. The encoded protein is CASSFGGSNYGYTF. V and J are TRBV7-2 and TRBJ1-2, with D unclear. The CDR3 runs to 14 residues. In germline, CDR1 is SGHTA, CDR2 FQGNSA. The V gene lost 3 bases and the J gene lost 0 bases, with 8 bases spanning the gap.

The rearrangement joins TRBV29-1 to TRBJ2-1; 9 bases are a match to TRBD1. V lost 3 bases to trimming and J lost 8 bases; unmatched junction nucleotides: 8. CDR3 length: 14 residues. The germline V gene encodes CDR1 SQVTM and CDR2 ANQGSEA. CDR3 DNA: TGCAGCGTTGACCAAGGACAGGGGAGATATGAGCAGTTCTTC. It yields the protein CSVDQGQGRYEQFF.

The chain uses TRBV5-1 and TRBJ2-7; 8 bases are a match to TRBD1. Looked up from germline, CDR1 is SGHRS and CDR2 is YFSETQ. The CDR3 consists of 13 residues. Trimming cost V 0 bases and J 5 bases; bases outside gene matches: 1. The CDR3 bases are TGCGCCAGCAGCTTGGCGGACAGGGACGAGCAGTACTTC. This encodes CASSLADRDEQYF.

The table lists this clone with a count of one. This sequence joins TRBV10-3 and TRBJ2-5, with 7 nucleotides matching TRBD2. Losses at the gene ends were 8 bases for V and 4 bases for J; bases not matched to a gene: 7. The CDR3 is 13 amino acids. CDR1 is ENHRY, CDR2 SYGVKD, per germline. Written as DNA, the CDR3 is TGTGCCATCGGGGGGAGGGGAGGAGAGACCCAGTACTTC. It codes for CAIGGRGGETQYF.

The V call is TRBV2, the J call TRBJ1-1; D perhaps matches TRBD1 (6 bases). CDR1 is SNHLY and CDR2 is FYNNEI in the germline V gene. V was cut by 8 bases and J by 7 bases, with 20 bases left in between. There are 14 residues in the CDR3. The CDR3 DNA reads TGTGCCAGCGGGGGACCCACAGGGATCCGTGAAGCTTTCTTT. Protein product: CASGGPTGIREAFF.

The V gene is TRBV14, the J gene TRBJ2-5; perhaps TRBD2 as D (6 bases). V was trimmed by 7 bases and J by 1 base, leaving 10 bases between them. CDR3 length equals 13 residues. Germline V gives CDR1 SGHDN, CDR2 FVKESK. The CDR3 DNA is TGTGCCAGCACTAGGACTATCCAAGAGACCCAGTACTTC. Translated, it gives CASTRTIQETQYF.

This clone appeared once. This chain connects TRBV4-2 to TRBJ1-2; D may be TRBD1 (6 bases). This CDR3 contains 15 residues. Germline V gives CDR1 LGHNA, CDR2 YNFKEQ. Between the trimmed V and J ends, which lost 0 bases and 6 bases, there was a span of 14 bases. The chain's CDR3 is CASSQEWGGGNGYTF. As DNA, the CDR3 is TGTGCCAGCAGCCAAGAATGGGGAGGGGGAAATGGCTACACCTTC.

The V gene is TRBV30, the J gene TRBJ1-3; no reliable D call. Germline V CDR1 and CDR2: GTSNPN, SVGIG (reference sequence). V lost 5 bases to trimming and J lost 4 bases, with 12 bases between them. The CDR3 spans 13 residues. The CDR3 protein is CAWARAAGNTIYF. CDR3 bases: TGTGCCTGGGCGCGGGCAGCGGGAAACACCATATATTTT.

The V gene is TRBV7-6, the J gene TRBJ1-1, with D tentatively TRBD1 (6 bases). Per germline, CDR1 SGHVS and CDR2 FNYEAQ. Trimming left V 5 bases short and J 5 bases short, with 15 bases between. The CDR3 is 14 residues long. CDR3 in DNA: TGTGCCAGCAGCCCCTCCGGGGGGCGGACTGAAGCTTTCTTT. Its translation is CASSPSGGRTEAFF.

The chain carries TRBV27 and TRBJ2-3; D is perhaps TRBD2 (6 bases). CDR1 and CDR2 (germline): MNHEY, SMNVEV (reference sequence). The CDR3 sequence is 14 residues long. V lost 6 bases and J lost 2, with 12 bases in between. This CDR3 reads CASRTPGLTDTQYF. The CDR3, as DNA: TGTGCCAGCAGGACCCCGGGACTCACAGATACGCAGTATTTT.

A single count supports this clone. DNA for the CDR3: TGCGCCAGCAGCTTGGACAGTCCCGGGCCCCAGCATTTT. Its translation is CASSLDSPGPQHF. The rearrangement uses TRBV5-1 and TRBJ1-5; D remains ambiguous. Looked up from germline, CDR1 is SGHRS and CDR2 is YFSETQ. With 0 bases removed from V and 9 bases from J, the gap between germline ends came to 10 bases. This CDR3 spans 13 amino acids.

The chain employs TRBV6-5 and TRBJ2-7, with 11 positions matching TRBD2. Germline CDR1 is MNHEY and CDR2 is SVGAGI. This CDR3 is 15 amino acids long. The ends lost 3 bases at V and 2 bases at J; junction bases unmatched: 3. This CDR3 is CASSYSGGAPYEQYF. DNA for the CDR3: TGTGCCAGCAGTTATAGCGGGGGGGCCCCCTACGAGCAGTACTTC.

V gene TRBV30 combines with J gene TRBJ1-2; the match to TRBD1 covers 7 bases. Per the germline V gene, CDR1 is GTSNPN and CDR2 is SVGIG (reference sequence). The CDR3 is 15 residues long. V lost 3 bases and J lost 4; bases outside the gene matches: 11. This CDR3 is CAWRSGTGTAYGYTF. In DNA form, the CDR3 reads TGTGCCTGGAGGTCGGGAACAGGGACAGCCTATGGCTACACCTTC.

Comments on this clone: The identical CDR3 is also encoded by other nucleotide sequences in the sample. The rearrangement uses TRBV4-3 and TRBJ1-1; TRBD1 agrees at 8 bases. The CDR3 has 14 residues. The trim removed 4 bases at V and 5 bases at J, leaving 6 bases unmatched. CDR1 is LGHNA and CDR2 is YSLEER in the germline V gene. As DNA, the CDR3 is TGCGCCAGCAGCCGCGGACAGGGCCAAACTGAAGCTTTCTTT. It yields the protein CASSRGQGQTEAFF.

V usage is TRBV5-1 and J usage is TRBJ2-7; 7 bases agree with TRBD1. Germline values: CDR1 SGHRS, CDR2 YFSETQ. This CDR3 is built from 13 residues. The ends lost 4 bases at V and 3 bases at J; junction bases unmatched: 4. DNA of the CDR3: TGCGCCAGCAGCCCGGGACAGATCTACGAGCAGTACTTC. Amino acid sequence: CASSPGQIYEQYF. Drawing the rest from reference TRBV5-1 and TRBJ2-7, the complete variable domain is KAGVTQTPRYLIKTRGQQVTLSCSPISGHRSVSWYQQTPGQGLQFLFEYFSETQRNKGNFPGRFSGRQFSNSRSEMNVSTLELGDSALYLCASSPGQIYEQYFGPGTRLTVT.

The V call is TRBV2, the J call TRBJ1-2, with D possibly matching TRBD1 (5 bases). Trimming removed 6 bases at V and 4 bases at J, with 21 bases between. The CDR3 extends over 16 amino acids. Germline-derived CDR1 and CDR2 are SNHLY and FYNNEI. The CDR3 here is CASSPQAGQGSYGYTF. The CDR3 nucleotides are TGTGCCAGCAGCCCACAAGCGGGGCAGGGCAGCTATGGCTACACCTTC.

This rearrangement joins TRBV7-8 to TRBJ1-1; perhaps TRBD1 as D (5 bases). Trimming pared 5 bases from V and 3 bases from J, leaving 19 bases between. This CDR3 has 16 residues. The germline CDR1 and CDR2 sequences are SGHVS and FQNEAQ. Here the CDR3 reads CASSQHFGTGDTEAFF. CDR3 in DNA: TGTGCCAGCAGCCAACACTTCGGGACGGGGGACACTGAAGCTTTCTTT.